This TCR beta chain was recorded in a study of blood T cell repertoires in COVID-19. Study background: From the United States, Italy and Spain came samples of acute and convalescent COVID-19. PBMCs, B-cell-depleted T cells, or T cells were the source of the cDNA or gDNA that made up the material.

In the source study's methods: Reference gene primers were amplified, and this amplification served to estimate nucleated cell counts. TCRdb keeps only in-frame clones here, not all; method: immunoSEQ multiplex PCR. The DNA gave D and trimming, while V, J and clone size come from that table. In the table there are about 230,000 clones, 65% to 85% of which are singletons. After removal of 1 base from V and 6 bases from J, the junction contained 10 bases not matched to a gene. Germline V gives CDR1 SGHVS, CDR2 FQNEAQ. CDR3 size: 16 residues. J is TRBJ2-7 and V is TRBV7-8; 9 positions match TRBD2. The TCR sequence derives from a woman older than 75 with acute or convalescent COVID-19. Sequenced: peripheral blood. DNA of the CDR3: TGTGCCAGCAGCTTAGGATTCGGGCTAGCGGGAATCGAGCAGTACTTC. Its translation is CASSLGFGLAGIEQYF.